Presented here are 23 T cell receptor beta chains from one specimen sequenced in a study of blood T cell repertoires in COVID-19. TCRdb's copy holds only in-frame clones and misses some; the assay was immunoSEQ multiplex PCR. The sample carries around 260,000 clones, approximately 87% recorded once. The sample comprised peripheral blood. The receptors here all came from a man aged 60 to 75 who had recovered from COVID-19.

This clone showed up just a few times. The chain couples TRBV18 to TRBJ2-1; the D is unclear. In germline, CDR1 is KGHSH, CDR2 LQKENI. The germline V and J ends were trimmed by 2 bases and 0 bases, with 5 bases remaining between them. The CDR3 extends over 14 amino acids. This chain's CDR3 is CASSPAYSYNEQFF. The CDR3 DNA reads as TGTGCCAGCTCACCAGCCTACTCCTACAATGAGCAGTTCTTC.

V and J are TRBV5-1 and TRBJ2-1, with a possible D match to TRBD2 (5 bases). This CDR3 contains 15 residues. V lost 0 bases and J lost 5, with 12 bases in between. Germline assignment: CDR1 SGHRS and CDR2 YFSETQ. The CDR3: CASSLVSTGNNEQFF. As DNA, the CDR3 is TGCGCCAGCAGCTTGGTCTCCACCGGGAACAATGAGCAGTTCTTC.

The CDR3 nucleotides are TGTGCCAGCAGTTACACACGGACAGGGTCCTACAATGAGCAGTTCTTC. This sequence encodes CASSYTRTGSYNEQFF. The chain combines TRBV6-5 with TRBJ2-1; 8 positions agree with TRBD1. Germline CDR1 is MNHEY and CDR2 is SVGAGI. J was trimmed by 1 base and V by 2 bases; bases with no gene match: 4. The CDR3 has 16 residues.

There are a few counts of this clone. J is TRBJ2-7 and V is TRBV29-1; 8 nucleotides agree with TRBD2. V was clipped by 7 bases and J by 5 bases; unmatched bases: 10. CDR3 length equals 13 residues. From germline, CDR1 is SQVTM and CDR2 ANQGSEA. CDR3: CSAQNGRADEQYF. The CDR3 nucleotides are TGCAGCGCTCAGAACGGGAGGGCCGACGAGCAGTACTTC.

The chain uses TRBV5-4 and TRBJ1-1; D is unclear. Germline CDR1 is SGHNT and CDR2 is YYREEE (reference sequence). Trimming stripped 0 bases from V and 7 bases from J, with 7 bases between. This CDR3 region has 12 residues. The CDR3, as DNA: TGTGCCAGCAGCTTGGTGCAGGATGAAGCTTTCTTT. As protein: CASSLVQDEAFF.

The chain employs TRBV7-9 and TRBJ2-1; D may be TRBD2 (5 bases). Trimming removed 8 bases at V and 12 bases at J, with 14 bases between. This CDR3 is built from 11 residues. Germline assignment: CDR1 SEHNR and CDR2 FQNEAQ (reference sequence). The CDR3 here is CASLSRGWQFF. The CDR3 coding sequence is TGTGCCAGCCTTTCTAGAGGGTGGCAGTTCTTC. Variable domain in full (rest from reference TRBV7-9 and TRBJ2-1): DTGVSQNPRHKITKRGQNVTFRCDPISEHNRLYWYRQTLGQGPEFLTYFQNEAQLEKSRLLSDRFSAERPKGSFSTLEIQRTEQGDSAMYLCASLSRGWQFFGPGTRLTVL.

The table lists this clone with a count of one. The chain has TRBV6-5 and TRBJ1-6; D call uncertain. The germline gives CDR1 MNHEY, CDR2 SVGAGI. Trimming left V 4 bases short and J 9 bases short, with 13 bases between. The CDR3 sequence is 14 residues long. CDR3 nucleotide sequence: TGTGCCAGCAGTTTAGGACTGTTGGGTTCACCCCTCCACTTT. Translating it yields CASSLGLLGSPLHF.

As to this clone: Within the sample, other DNA sequences also encode this same CDR3. The rearrangement links TRBV6-5 to TRBJ1-1; the match to TRBD1 covers 7 bases. The junction had 5 bases not matched to a gene; V was cut back by 5 bases and J by 2 bases. The CDR3 sequence is 14 residues long. Germline lookup yields CDR1 MNHEY and CDR2 SVGAGI. The CDR3 bases are TGTGCCAGCAGTCCAAGACAGGGAAACACTGAAGCTTTCTTT. This encodes CASSPRQGNTEAFF.

The rearrangement joins TRBV10-3 to TRBJ2-2, with 11 bases identical to TRBD2. Per germline, CDR1 ENHRY and CDR2 SYGVKD. The junction had 7 bases not matched to a gene; V was cut back by 4 bases and J by 0 bases. The CDR3 is made up of 18 amino acids. The CDR3 region is CAISASPGLAANTGELFF. The CDR3, as DNA: TGTGCCATCAGTGCTTCCCCGGGACTAGCGGCGAACACCGGGGAGCTGTTTTTT.

This clone was observed a handful of times. This sequence joins TRBV24-1 and TRBJ1-2; TRBD1 aligns across 9 bases. Germline V gene sequence: CDR1 KGHDR, CDR2 SFDVKD. V dropped 3 bases and J dropped 5; count of bases not matched to a gene: 3. The CDR3 extends over 14 amino acids. The DNA of the CDR3 is TGTGCCACCAGTGATCCCGGGACAGGGTATGGCTACACCTTC. Translating gives CATSDPGTGYGYTF.

J is TRBJ2-5 and V is TRBV28, with D tentatively TRBD2 (6 bases). The CDR3 loop spans 14 amino acids. The germline V and J ends were trimmed by 4 bases and 6 bases, with 15 bases remaining between them. Germline V gene lookup returns CDR1 MDHEN and CDR2 SYDVKM. The chain's CDR3 is CASSSLRGTKTQYF. The CDR3 region has the DNA TGTGCCAGCAGTTCCTTGCGGGGTACGAAGACCCAGTACTTC.

This chain links TRBV28 with TRBJ1-4; 10 bases fit TRBD1. Germline V lookup: CDR1 MDHEN, CDR2 SYDVKM. With 5 bases clipped from V and 7 bases from J, the junction kept 7 bases outside the gene matches. This CDR3 contains 15 residues. The chain's CDR3 is CASSARQGASEKLFF. DNA for the CDR3: TGTGCCAGCAGTGCAAGACAGGGGGCATCTGAAAAACTGTTTTTT. The full variable domain, in which reference TRBV28 and TRBJ1-4 provide the parts outside the CDR3, is DVKVTQSSRYLVKRTGEKVFLECVQDMDHENMFWYRQDPGLGLRLIYFSYDVKMKEKGDIPEGYSVSREKKERFSLILESASTNQTSMYLCASSARQGASEKLFFGSGTQLSVL.

This clone was detected a few times. V usage is TRBV30 and J usage is TRBJ1-1; 7 nucleotides align to TRBD1. The CDR3 length is 13 residues. CDR1 is GTSNPN, CDR2 SVGIG, per germline (reference sequence). With V trimmed by 3 bases and J by 4 bases, 5 bases remained unmatched. CDR3 sequence (DNA): TGTGCCTGGAGGGCAGGGGGTGTCACTGAAGCTTTCTTT. This codes for CAWRAGGVTEAFF.

This sequence joins TRBV28 and TRBJ1-3; D is possibly TRBD1 (6 bases). Trimming stripped 4 bases from V and 1 base from J, with 8 bases between. CDR1 is MDHEN, CDR2 SYDVKM, per germline. There are 14 residues in the CDR3. The CDR3 DNA follows: TGTGCCAGCAGTTACAGGGTATCTGGAAACACCATATATTTT. Amino acid sequence: CASSYRVSGNTIYF.

The chain joins TRBV9 to TRBJ2-2; 10 bases are shared with TRBD1. This CDR3 is built from 15 residues. The ends lost 7 bases at V and 5 bases at J; junction bases unmatched: 8. Germline V gene sequence: CDR1 SGDLS, CDR2 YYNGEE. The CDR3 spells CASAPTGGRTGELFF. The CDR3 region has the DNA TGTGCCAGCGCCCCGACAGGGGGCCGGACCGGGGAGCTGTTTTTT.

The rearrangement links TRBV5-1 to TRBJ1-4; no reliable D call. The CDR3 is 15 amino acids. Germline lookup yields CDR1 SGHRS and CDR2 YFSETQ. V shed 0 bases and J shed 2 bases, with 8 bases lying between them. CDR3 in amino acids: CASSLGGTTNEKLFF. The CDR3 DNA sequence: TGCGCCAGCAGCTTGGGCGGAACGACTAATGAAAAACTGTTTTTT. Complete variable domain (other parts from reference TRBV5-1 and TRBJ1-4): KAGVTQTPRYLIKTRGQQVTLSCSPISGHRSVSWYQQTPGQGLQFLFEYFSETQRNKGNFPGRFSGRQFSNSRSEMNVSTLELGDSALYLCASSLGGTTNEKLFFGSGTQLSVL.

The J gene is TRBJ2-7, the V gene TRBV27; D possibly corresponds to TRBD1 (5 bases). The length of the CDR3 is 12 residues. Germline CDR1 MNHEY, CDR2 SMNVEV (reference sequence). Trimming removed 7 bases from V and 2 bases from J, with 9 bases in between. CDR3 DNA sequence: TGTGCCAGCAAAACAGGAGCCTACGAGCAGTACTTC. It is translated as CASKTGAYEQYF.

This sequence joins TRBV6-6 and TRBJ2-7, with 9 bases lining up with TRBD1. Germline-derived CDR1 and CDR2 are MNHNY and SVGAGI (reference sequence). V lost 0 bases, J lost 2 bases, and 2 bases stayed unmatched. The length of the CDR3 is 15 residues. CDR3 residues: CASSYSGQGPYEQYF. The DNA for the CDR3 is TGTGCCAGCAGTTACTCGGGACAGGGTCCCTACGAGCAGTACTTC.

The chain combines TRBV3-1 (or the pseudogene TRBV3-2) with TRBJ2-2, with TRBD1 matching 10 bases. The germline gives CDR1 LGHDT, CDR2 YNNKEL (reference sequence). Trimming took 0 bases from V and 6 from J; bases not matched to a gene: 16. The CDR3 has 20 amino acids. CDR3 in DNA: TGTGCCAGCAGCCAAGAACGGGACAGGGGCCTTACCTGGCGGTCCGGGGAGCTGTTTTTT. This codes for CASSQERDRGLTWRSGELFF.

The rearrangement links TRBV6-5 to TRBJ2-2, with 9 bases identical to TRBD2. V was pared by 7 bases and J by 7 bases, with 7 bases of the junction left unmatched. Germline V gene sequence: CDR1 MNHEY, CDR2 SVGAGI. The CDR3 totals 14 residues. The CDR3 region is CASIGGRAFGELFF. CDR3 DNA: TGTGCCAGCATTGGCGGGAGGGCGTTCGGGGAGCTGTTTTTT.

V and J are TRBV6-1 and TRBJ2-1, with a tentative D call TRBD1 (5 bases). V gave up 3 bases and J gave up 0 bases, with 15 bases separating them. Germline CDR1 reads MNHNS; CDR2 reads SASEGT. The CDR3 is 17 amino acids. This chain's CDR3 is CASSERQGLNSYNEQFF. CDR3 DNA: TGTGCCAGCAGTGAGCGGCAGGGCTTAAACTCCTACAATGAGCAGTTCTTC.

The chain employs TRBV5-4 and TRBJ2-3; a possible D gene is TRBD1 (5 bases). The CDR3 extends over 18 amino acids. Trimming removed 4 bases at V and 8 bases at J, with 29 bases between. Germline V gene lookup returns CDR1 SGHNT and CDR2 YYREEE (reference sequence). The CDR3 spells CASSPSLVTRTDRGTQYF. CDR3 bases: TGTGCCAGCAGCCCGTCCTTGGTTACACGCACAGATAGGGGTACGCAGTATTTT.

This clone was counted a single time. The rearrangement uses TRBV7-9 and TRBJ1-3, with D unresolved. Germline CDR1 SEHNR, CDR2 FQNEAQ (reference sequence). The CDR3 loop spans 17 amino acids. The V gene lost 0 bases and the J gene lost 5 bases, with 17 bases spanning the gap. The CDR3 DNA is TGTGCCAGCAGCTTAGCCCACACAGTGAGGGCGAGAAACACCATATATTTT. Protein sequence: CASSLAHTVRARNTIYF.